Each of the 21 T cell receptor beta chains below was sequenced from the same sample in a study of post-analysis software for immune sequencing data (dated by TCRdb to the mid-2010s). The research as a whole found: About five TRBV segments, including TRBV5-6, TRBV5-1 and TRBV20-1, were significantly more frequent in patients than controls.

Preparation of the library involved PCR. The listed sequencing device is Illumina HiSeq 2500. To reduce PCR and sequencing biases, unique molecular identifiers were built into the TCR beta cDNA libraries. TCRdb took the public reads, trimmed them with fastp at Q25, ran MiXCR for clone calling and kept in-frame beta chains. Entries are consolidated by CDR3 protein sequence, retaining the most common genes and DNA. For this sample there are about 770,000 distinct CDR3 sequences; roughly 50% appear just once. Over 4.5% of the sample is held by the ten biggest clonotypes. The antigens these receptors bind are not known. Sequencing was done on a sample of blood. All receptors come from a girl aged 5-17 years with multiple sclerosis.

This clonotype occurred many times. The rearrangement joins TRBV5-1 to TRBJ2-7, with 8 positions matching TRBD1. The CDR3 runs to 15 residues. With V trimmed by 3 bases and J by 9 bases, 14 bases remained unmatched. Germline V gene data show CDR1 as SGHRS and CDR2 as YFSETQ. The CDR3 loop is CASSSLTGAQDLQYF. CDR3 sequence (DNA): TGCGCCAGCAGCTCTTTGACAGGGGCGCAGGACTTGCAGTACTTC.

This clonotype has just a few counts. The rearrangement joins TRBV25-1 to TRBJ1-6, with D possibly being TRBD1 (5 bases). CDR3 size: 16 residues. Germline V gives CDR1 MGHDK, CDR2 SYGVNS. Deletions cut 6 bases from V and 14 bases from J, with 26 bases between. The CDR3 loop reads CASSHLGPAVELSLHF. The CDR3, as DNA: TGTGCCAGCAGCCACCTGGGACCTGCTGTAGAGTTATCCCTCCACTTT. The complete variable domain, with remaining parts taken from reference TRBV25-1 and TRBJ1-6, reads EADIYQTPRYLVIGTGKKITLECSQTMGHDKMYWYQQDPGMELHLIHYSYGVNSTEKGDLSSESTVSRIRTEHFPLTLESARPSHTSQYLCASSHLGPAVELSLHFGNGTRLTVT.

Concerning this clonotype: This may come from a read error, since a much larger clone is one base off. This chain uses TRBV12-3 or TRBV12-4 with TRBJ2-3, with D perhaps TRBD2 (5 bases). V was clipped by 6 bases and J by 0 bases, with 10 bases between them. This CDR3 comprises 14 residues. Here the CDR3 reads CASSVSASTDTQYF. For the CDR3, the DNA is TGTGCCAGCAGCGTTAGCGCGAGCACAGATACGCAGTATTTT.

The V and J genes are TRBV7-3 and TRBJ2-3; D uncertain. The germline CDR1 and CDR2 sequences are SGHTA and FQGTGA. V was clipped by 4 bases and J by 2 bases, with 7 bases between them. The CDR3 consists of 13 residues. This CDR3 reads CASSSSVTDTQYF. In DNA form, the CDR3 reads TGTGCCAGCAGCTCCTCGGTCACAGATACGCAGTATTTT.

The chain uses TRBV29-1 and TRBJ2-3; 9 bases match TRBD1. Germline loops: CDR1 SQVTM, CDR2 ANQGSEA. The CDR3 has 14 residues. Unmatched junction bases numbered 6, after V lost 6 bases and J lost 2 bases. The CDR3 nucleotides are TGCAGCGTCGGACAGGGGTGGGACACAGATACGCAGTATTTT. Translating gives CSVGQGWDTDTQYF.

Of note for this clonotype: A much larger clone lies a single base off, so this may be a read error. Given the absence of the conserved phenylalanine or tryptophan at the CDR3 end, a read error is likely. In DNA form, the CDR3 reads TGCGCCAGCAGCCAAGATTTGCGGGGGCGCGTCGGTGGCTACACCGTC. Translation: CASSQDLRGRVGGYTV. This chain joins TRBV4-1 and TRBJ1-2, with D tentatively TRBD1 (6 bases). Germline-derived CDR1 and CDR2 are MGHRA and YSYEKL. The CDR3 has 16 residues. V lost 0 bases and J lost 7, with 18 bases in between.

The chain links TRBV20-1 to TRBJ2-5; 7 bases map to TRBD1. Trimming cost V 5 bases and J 11 bases; bases outside gene matches: 11. Germline assignment: CDR1 DFQATT and CDR2 SNEGSKA (reference sequence). CDR3 size: 12 residues. CDR3 residues: CSALTGAGEQYF. For the CDR3, the DNA is TGCAGTGCTTTAACAGGGGCCGGGGAGCAGTACTTC.

Only a few counts were recorded for this clonotype. V is TRBV4-1 and J is TRBJ2-3; 8 bases align to TRBD1. The CDR3 length is 16 residues. Germline assignment: CDR1 MGHRA and CDR2 YSYEKL. With 2 bases clipped from V and 4 bases from J, the junction kept 8 bases outside the gene matches. CDR3 DNA sequence: TGCGCCAGCAGCCAACCGGACAGGGAATGGGCAGATACGCAGTATTTT. Translated: CASSQPDREWADTQYF.

CDR3 DNA sequence: TGTGCCAGCAGCCGGACTAGCGGGAGTGTCGCCTACGAGCAGTACTTC. As protein: CASSRTSGSVAYEQYF. The chain combines TRBV12-3 or TRBV12-4 with TRBJ2-7; 13 bases align to TRBD2. Trimming removed 6 bases from V and 2 bases from J; junction bases left unmatched: 7. This CDR3 contains 16 residues.

The chain joins TRBV29-1 to TRBJ2-3; no clear D gene. V shed 4 bases and J shed 0 bases, with 8 bases lying between them. Germline values: CDR1 SQVTM, CDR2 ANQGSEA. CDR3 length: 13 residues. The CDR3 region is CSVVRISTDTQYF. The CDR3 DNA sequence: TGCAGCGTTGTTCGGATTAGCACAGATACGCAGTATTTT.

This chain uses TRBV9 with TRBJ1-2, with D maybe TRBD1 (5 bases). With 5 bases removed from V and 7 bases from J, the gap between germline ends came to 12 bases. This CDR3 has 12 amino acids. Germline-derived CDR1 and CDR2 are SGDLS and YYNGEE. The CDR3 nucleotides are TGTGCCAGCAGGACAGCCTCGGGTGGCTACACCTTC. This gives the protein CASRTASGGYTF.

This clonotype was seen only a few times. The V gene is TRBV4-3, the J gene TRBJ1-2; tentatively, D is TRBD1 (6 bases). CDR3 length: 15 residues. Looked up from germline, CDR1 is LGHNA and CDR2 is YSLEER. Trimming took 0 bases from V and 4 from J, leaving 12 bases between them. The CDR3 DNA follows: TGCGCCAGCAGCCAAGATGCCGGGACATTCTATGGCTACACCTTC. Its translation: CASSQDAGTFYGYTF.

The chain is built from TRBV20-1 and TRBJ1-2; D possibly corresponds to TRBD1 (6 bases). The CDR3 spans 13 residues. V lost 3 bases and J lost 4, with 12 bases in between. Per the germline V gene, CDR1 is DFQATT and CDR2 is SNEGSKA (reference sequence). CDR3 sequence: CSASVDSGYGYTF. The CDR3 DNA follows: TGCAGTGCTAGTGTGGACAGCGGCTATGGCTACACCTTC.

The chain joins TRBV7-9 to TRBJ2-5, with TRBD1 matching 9 bases. Near its end, the DNA agrees better with TRBJ2-7, so the J call may be wrong. The CDR3 sequence is 16 residues long. Germline loops: CDR1 SEHNR, CDR2 FQNEAQ (reference sequence). The CDR3 reads CASSSGQGPSTGEQYF. In DNA form, the CDR3 reads TGTGCCAGCAGCTCGGGACAGGGCCCCTCCACGGGCGAGCAGTACTTC.

This clonotype appeared a few times. The rearrangement joins TRBV20-1 to TRBJ2-7, with TRBD1 matching over 7 bases. V gave up 0 bases and J gave up 4 bases; unmatched junction bases: 9. The CDR3 sequence is 15 residues long. The germline V gene encodes CDR1 DFQATT and CDR2 SNEGSKA (reference sequence). The CDR3 reads CSARDPQGELYEQYF. In DNA form, the CDR3 reads TGCAGTGCTAGAGATCCCCAGGGGGAGCTTTACGAGCAGTACTTC.

To note about this clonotype: At one end the junction does not follow the germline gene, possibly because of a read error. The rearrangement links TRBV7-9 to TRBJ2-7, with D tentatively TRBD1 or TRBD2 (5 bases each). The CDR3 consists of 15 residues. CDR1 and CDR2 from the germline V gene are SEHNR and FQNEAQ (reference sequence). This CDR3 reads CACSQGSGSSYEQYF. CDR3 coding DNA: TGTGCCTGCAGCCAGGGTTCGGGAAGCTCCTACGAGCAGTACTTC.

This clonotype was seen a single time. This sequence joins TRBV11-2 and TRBJ2-5, with 7 bases fitting TRBD1. This CDR3 has 14 amino acids. Germline loops: CDR1 SGHAT, CDR2 FQNNGV. Losses at the gene ends were 5 bases for V and 1 base for J; bases not matched to a gene: 4. The CDR3 DNA follows: TGTGCCAGCAGCGAGGGACAGCTCCAAGAGACCCAGTACTTC. Protein product: CASSEGQLQETQYF.

Remarks on this clonotype: The junction departs from the called germline gene at one end, perhaps through a read error. The chain recombines TRBV4-2 with TRBJ2-6, with TRBD1 matching over 8 bases. Germline V gives CDR1 LGHNA, CDR2 YNFKEQ. This CDR3 has 18 residues. Here the CDR3 reads CASGQEPRGHGGANVLTF. DNA for the CDR3: TGTGCCAGCGGCCAAGAACCCAGGGGGCACGGTGGGGCCAACGTCCTGACTTTC.

The J gene is TRBJ1-2, the V gene TRBV6-1; 9 nucleotides line up with TRBD1. J was trimmed by 2 bases and V by 10 bases; bases with no gene match: 11. Germline-derived CDR1 and CDR2 are MNHNS and SASEGT. This CDR3 is 15 amino acids long. In nucleotides, the CDR3 is TGTGCCACCCAAGAACCGGGACAGGGAAACTATGGCTACACCTTC. Protein: CATQEPGQGNYGYTF.

The rearrangement joins TRBV12-3 or TRBV12-4 to TRBJ2-3; TRBD1 aligns across 7 bases. The CDR3 length is 12 residues. J gave up 2 bases and V 10 bases, and 3 bases lay outside the gene matches. The DNA of the CDR3 is TGTGCCACCAGGGGGTCCACAGATACGCAGTATTTT. Translated, it gives CATRGSTDTQYF.

This clonotype was counted a few times. The chain has TRBV20-1 and TRBJ2-1; D is undetermined. CDR1 is DFQATT, CDR2 SNEGSKA, per germline (reference sequence). The V end was cut by 0 bases, the J end by 2 bases, with 11 bases between. The length of the CDR3 is 15 residues. The CDR3 sequence is CSARDPPIAYNEQFF. CDR3 DNA sequence: TGCAGTGCTAGAGATCCCCCGATAGCCTACAATGAGCAGTTCTTC.